The rows below give T cell receptor beta chains drawn from one sample of a study of blood T cell repertoires in COVID-19. TCRdb's table, derived via immunoSEQ multiplex PCR, lists solely in-frame clones and lacks some. Seen here are about 150,000 clones, less than 95% observed once, and the top ten hold over 0.45%. Sequencing was done on a sample of peripheral blood. The origin of the receptors is a man over 45 with acute or convalescent COVID-19. Both conserved end residues are part of each CDR3. The order of the fields is CDR3 protein, CDR3 DNA, J gene, clone size, V gene, CDR3 length, D gene. A D gene is named only where the DNA matches it firmly. Size tells how often a clone was seen (once, few, many) or the class of an expanded clone, and some rows leave it out.

CDR3: CASSLGKRSGQETQYF
DNA: TGTGCCAGCAGCTTGGGGAAACGGTCGGGACAAGAGACCCAGTACTTC
J: TRBJ2-5
size: -
V: TRBV11-2
length: 16
D: -

CDR3: CASSLAHLGGGPYYNEQFF
DNA: TGTGCCAGCAGCTTAGCCCATTTAGGTGGAGGGCCCTACTACAATGAGCAGTTCTTC
J: TRBJ2-1
size: few
V: TRBV7-6
length: 19
D: -

CDR3: CASSFLGGTGYTF
DNA: TGTGCCAGCAGCTTTTTAGGGGGCACGGGCTACACCTTC
J: TRBJ1-2
size: -
V: TRBV7-3
length: 13
D: TRBD1

CDR3: CASGGQVGNTIYF
DNA: TGTGCCAGCGGGGGACAAGTGGGAAACACCATATATTTT
J: TRBJ1-3
size: few
V: TRBV28
length: 13
D: -

CDR3: CASSPPGGLTGELFF
DNA: TGTGCCAGCAGTCCCCCCGGGGGGCTAACCGGGGAGCTGTTTTTT
J: TRBJ2-2
size: -
V: TRBV28
length: 15
D: -

CDR3: CASSEGQPNQPQHF
DNA: TGCGCCAGCAGCGAAGGACAGCCCAATCAGCCCCAGCATTTT
J: TRBJ1-5
size: -
V: TRBV5-1
length: 14
D: -

CDR3: CASSRLGQGAEDTQYF
DNA: TGCGCCAGCAGCCGATTGGGACAGGGGGCTGAAGATACGCAGTATTTT
J: TRBJ2-3
size: once
V: TRBV5-1
length: 16
D: TRBD1

CDR3: CAWSFTGTYSRGNQPQHF
DNA: TGTGCCTGGAGTTTCACCGGGACATACTCCCGGGGCAATCAGCCCCAGCATTTT
J: TRBJ1-5
size: -
V: TRBV30
length: 18
D: -

CDR3: CAWSVRGRANSPLHF
DNA: TGTGCCTGGAGTGTGCGTGGCAGGGCTAATTCACCCCTCCACTTT
J: TRBJ1-6
size: -
V: TRBV30
length: 15
D: -

CDR3: CASSLVLSGNSNQPQHF
DNA: TGTGCCAGCAGCTTAGTACTGTCAGGGAATAGCAATCAGCCCCAGCATTTT
J: TRBJ1-5
size: -
V: TRBV7-6
length: 17
D: -

CDR3: CATMHPGTGLGEAFF
DNA: TGTGCCACCATGCATCCCGGGACAGGACTCGGGGAGGCTTTCTTT
J: TRBJ1-1
size: -
V: TRBV25-1
length: 15
D: TRBD1

CDR3: CASSSYREPYEQYF
DNA: TGTGCCAGCAGCTCTTACAGGGAACCCTACGAGCAGTACTTC
J: TRBJ2-7
size: -
V: TRBV5-4
length: 14
D: -

CDR3: CASRLGHVMNTEAFF
DNA: TGTGCCAGTAGATTGGGACACGTCATGAACACTGAAGCTTTCTTT
J: TRBJ1-1
size: -
V: TRBV19
length: 15
D: -

CDR3: CASSLMGRESPQYF
DNA: TGTGCCAGCAGCTTAATGGGGCGGGAGTCCCCGCAGTATTTT
J: TRBJ2-3
size: -
V: TRBV7-3
length: 14
D: TRBD2

CDR3: CASSEPGGNTIYF
DNA: TGTGCCAGCAGTGAACCCGGTGGAAACACCATATATTTT
J: TRBJ1-3
size: -
V: TRBV25-1
length: 13
D: -

CDR3: CASSPPTGGTEAFF
DNA: TGTGCCAGCAGCCCACCGACAGGGGGCACTGAAGCTTTCTTT
J: TRBJ1-1
size: -
V: TRBV5-5
length: 14
D: TRBD1

CDR3: CASSLAIGSGEQYF
DNA: TGCGCCAGCAGCTTGGCCATAGGGAGCGGCGAGCAGTACTTC
J: TRBJ2-7
size: -
V: TRBV5-1
length: 14
D: -

CDR3: CASSLGDRSSGLFF
DNA: TGTGCCAGCAGCTTAGGCGACAGGTCATCAGGGCTGTTTTTT
J: TRBJ2-2
size: -
V: TRBV5-4
length: 14
D: -

CDR3: CAINRGSRNNEQFF
DNA: TGTGCCATCAACAGGGGCAGCCGAAACAATGAGCAGTTCTTC
J: TRBJ2-1
size: -
V: TRBV7-8
length: 14
D: TRBD1

CDR3: CASSYLSGQGTGELFF
DNA: TGCGCCAGCAGCTACCTATCCGGACAGGGCACCGGGGAGCTGTTTTTT
J: TRBJ2-2
size: -
V: TRBV5-1
length: 16
D: TRBD1

CDR3: CASSVGPGPSGNTIYF
DNA: TGTGCCAGCAGCGTAGGTCCAGGGCCCTCTGGAAACACCATATATTTT
J: TRBJ1-3
size: -
V: TRBV9
length: 16
D: -

CDR3: CASSLPQEEDTQYF
DNA: TGTGCCAGCAGCTTGCCCCAAGAGGAGGATACGCAGTATTTT
J: TRBJ2-3
size: -
V: TRBV5-4
length: 14
D: -

CDR3: CASSFSGTGELFF
DNA: TGTGCCAGCAGTTTTTCAGGGACCGGGGAGCTGTTTTTT
J: TRBJ2-2
size: few
V: TRBV12-3/TRBV12-4
length: 13
D: -

CDR3: CASSLQGARYGYTF
DNA: TGTGCCAGCAGCCTACAGGGGGCGCGTTATGGCTACACCTTC
J: TRBJ1-2
size: -
V: TRBV28
length: 14
D: TRBD1

CDR3: CASSYRQAGGTEAFF
DNA: TGTGCCAGCAGTTACCGACAGGCCGGCGGCACTGAAGCTTTCTTT
J: TRBJ1-1
size: once
V: TRBV6-5
length: 15
D: -

CDR3: CASIDRVRRGTINGYTF
DNA: TGCGCCAGCATCGACAGGGTGAGAAGGGGAACGATCAATGGCTACACCTTC
J: TRBJ1-2
size: few
V: TRBV10-1
length: 17
D: TRBD1

CDR3: CASSPSGGLTGELFF
DNA: TGTGCCAGTAGCCCGTCCGGGGGGCTCACCGGGGAGCTGTTTTTT
J: TRBJ2-2
size: -
V: TRBV19
length: 15
D: -

CDR3: CASSLGTVTNEKLFF
DNA: TGCGCCAGCAGCTTGGGGACAGTTACTAATGAAAAACTGTTTTTT
J: TRBJ1-4
size: -
V: TRBV5-1
length: 15
D: -

CDR3: CASSPPSTSGSTGELFF
DNA: TGTGCCAGCTCACCACCTAGTACTAGCGGATCCACCGGGGAGCTGTTTTTT
J: TRBJ2-2
size: -
V: TRBV18
length: 17
D: TRBD2

CDR3: CASSPGGQSNQPQHF
DNA: TGTGCCAGCTCACCGGGAGGGCAGAGCAATCAGCCCCAGCATTTT
J: TRBJ1-5
size: -
V: TRBV18
length: 15
D: -

CDR3: CASSESVDRATEAFF
DNA: TGTGCCAGCAGTGAATCTGTGGACAGGGCTACTGAAGCTTTCTTT
J: TRBJ1-1
size: -
V: TRBV25-1
length: 15
D: TRBD1

CDR3: CASSGRTGRLPGNTIYF
DNA: TGTGCCAGCAGCGGCCGGACAGGGAGACTTCCTGGAAACACCATATATTTT
J: TRBJ1-3
size: few
V: TRBV21-1
length: 17
D: -

CDR3: CASSSLAGREQFF
DNA: TGTGCCAGCAGTTCACTAGCGGGACGTGAGCAGTTCTTC
J: TRBJ2-1
size: medium-sized
V: TRBV27
length: 13
D: TRBD2

CDR3: CSVLFAVGSSGNTIYF
DNA: TGCAGCGTTCTTTTTGCGGTCGGAAGCTCTGGAAACACCATATATTTT
J: TRBJ1-3
size: -
V: TRBV29-1
length: 16
D: -

CDR3: CASSLGSSGRYEQYF
DNA: TGTGCCAGCAGTTTAGGGTCTAGCGGGAGATACGAGCAGTACTTC
J: TRBJ2-7
size: -
V: TRBV27
length: 15
D: TRBD2

CDR3: CASSHTTESYGYTF
DNA: TGCGCCAGCAGCCATACGACAGAGTCCTATGGCTACACCTTC
J: TRBJ1-2
size: few
V: TRBV4-1
length: 14
D: -

CDR3: CASSEQASTNEKLFF
DNA: TGTGCCAGCAGTGAGCAGGCCTCAACTAATGAAAAACTGTTTTTT
J: TRBJ1-4
size: -
V: TRBV28
length: 15
D: -

CDR3: CASSQDGTGVYGYTF
DNA: TGCGCCAGCAGCCAAGATGGGACAGGGGTGTATGGCTACACCTTC
J: TRBJ1-2
size: -
V: TRBV4-1
length: 15
D: TRBD1